Here is one TCR beta chain with its context. Its antigen is unknown. These data come from a study of cytomegalovirus exposure and HLA in healthy donors. Broader study findings: The authors later found most CMV-associated TCR beta chains appeared HLA-restricted.

CDR1 is SGHTA and CDR2 is FQGTGA in the germline V gene. Trimming removed 4 bases from V and 7 bases from J, with 8 bases in between. The CDR3 is made up of 13 amino acids. 13 Jbeta primers and 60 Vbeta primers were used for the PCR. Using immunoSEQ multiplex PCR, the repertoire was profiled, and TCRdb retains in-frame clones only, with some absent. The sample's table shows 75,000 to 80,000 clones. Sequenced material: PBMCs. The chain employs TRBV7-3 and TRBJ1-6; no clear D. This clonotype was sampled from a young man in good health and CMV-seropositive. The CDR3 spells CASSSAGNSPLHF. The CDR3 DNA reads as TGTGCCAGCAGCTCGGCAGGAAATTCACCCCTCCACTTT.